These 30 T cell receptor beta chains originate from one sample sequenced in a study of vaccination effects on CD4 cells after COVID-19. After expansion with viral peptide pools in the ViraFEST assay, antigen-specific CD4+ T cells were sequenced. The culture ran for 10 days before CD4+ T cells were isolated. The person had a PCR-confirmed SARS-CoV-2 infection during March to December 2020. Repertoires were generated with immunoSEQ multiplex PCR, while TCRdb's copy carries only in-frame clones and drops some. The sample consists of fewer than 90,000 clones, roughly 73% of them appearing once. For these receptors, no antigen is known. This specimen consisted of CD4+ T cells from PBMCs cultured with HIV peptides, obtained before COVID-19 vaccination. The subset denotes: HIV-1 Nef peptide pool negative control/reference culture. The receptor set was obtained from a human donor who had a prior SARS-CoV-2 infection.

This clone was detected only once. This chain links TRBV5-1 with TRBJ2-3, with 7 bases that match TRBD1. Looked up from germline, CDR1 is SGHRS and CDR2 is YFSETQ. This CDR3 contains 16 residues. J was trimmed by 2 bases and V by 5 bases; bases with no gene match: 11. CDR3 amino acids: CASRRTTGYVTDTQYF. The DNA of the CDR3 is TGCGCCAGCAGGCGCACGACAGGGTATGTCACAGATACGCAGTATTTT.

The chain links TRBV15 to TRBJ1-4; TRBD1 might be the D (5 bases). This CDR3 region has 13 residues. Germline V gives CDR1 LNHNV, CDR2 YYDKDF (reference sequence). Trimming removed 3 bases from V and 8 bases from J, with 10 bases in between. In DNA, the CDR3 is TGTGCCACCAGCAGCCGCGGGGGGGAAAAACTGTTTTTT. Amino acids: CATSSRGGEKLFF.

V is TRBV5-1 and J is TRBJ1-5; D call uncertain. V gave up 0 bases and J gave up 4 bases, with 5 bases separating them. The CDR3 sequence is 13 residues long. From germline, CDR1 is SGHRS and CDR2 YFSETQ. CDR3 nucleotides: TGCGCCAGCAGCTTGGTAGGGAATCAGCCCCAGCATTTT. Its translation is CASSLVGNQPQHF. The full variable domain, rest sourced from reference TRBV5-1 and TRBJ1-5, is KAGVTQTPRYLIKTRGQQVTLSCSPISGHRSVSWYQQTPGQGLQFLFEYFSETQRNKGNFPGRFSGRQFSNSRSEMNVSTLELGDSALYLCASSLVGNQPQHFGDGTRLSIL.

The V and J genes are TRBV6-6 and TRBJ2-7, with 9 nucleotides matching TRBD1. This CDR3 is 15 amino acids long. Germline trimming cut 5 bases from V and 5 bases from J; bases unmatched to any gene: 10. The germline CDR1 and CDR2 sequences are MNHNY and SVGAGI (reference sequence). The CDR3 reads CASSKRTGVGNEQYF. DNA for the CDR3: TGTGCCAGCAGTAAACGGACAGGGGTGGGCAACGAGCAGTACTTC.

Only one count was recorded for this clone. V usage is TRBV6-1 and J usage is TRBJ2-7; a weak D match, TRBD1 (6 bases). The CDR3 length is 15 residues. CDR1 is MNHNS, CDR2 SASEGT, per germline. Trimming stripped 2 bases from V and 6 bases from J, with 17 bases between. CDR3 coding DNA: TGTGCCAGCAGTGAACTCGTACAGGGAGTCGGCGAGCAGTACTTC. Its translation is CASSELVQGVGEQYF.

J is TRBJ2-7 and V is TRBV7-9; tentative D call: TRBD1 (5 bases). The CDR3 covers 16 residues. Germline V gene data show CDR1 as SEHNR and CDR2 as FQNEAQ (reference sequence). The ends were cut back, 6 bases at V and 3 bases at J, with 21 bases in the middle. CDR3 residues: CASSPGPGKGIYEQYF. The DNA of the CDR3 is TGTGCCAGCAGTCCCGGCCCAGGGAAAGGGATCTACGAGCAGTACTTC.

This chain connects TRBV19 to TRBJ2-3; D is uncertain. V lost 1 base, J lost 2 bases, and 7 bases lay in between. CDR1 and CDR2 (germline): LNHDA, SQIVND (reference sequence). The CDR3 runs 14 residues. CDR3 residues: CASSIVAATDTQYF. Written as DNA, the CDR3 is TGTGCCAGTAGTATAGTGGCAGCCACAGATACGCAGTATTTT.

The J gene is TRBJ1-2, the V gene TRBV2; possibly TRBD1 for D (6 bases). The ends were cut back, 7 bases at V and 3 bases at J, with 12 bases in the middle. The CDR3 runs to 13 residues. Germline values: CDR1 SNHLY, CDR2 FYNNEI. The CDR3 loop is CASIRRGDYGYTF. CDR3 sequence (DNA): TGTGCCAGCATAAGGAGGGGGGACTATGGCTACACCTTC.

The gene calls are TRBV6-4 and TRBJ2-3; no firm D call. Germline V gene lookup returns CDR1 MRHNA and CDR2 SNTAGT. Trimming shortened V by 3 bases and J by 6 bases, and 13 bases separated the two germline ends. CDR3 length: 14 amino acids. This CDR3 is CASSEYWSADTQYF. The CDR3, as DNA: TGTGCCAGCAGTGAATATTGGAGCGCCGATACGCAGTATTTT.

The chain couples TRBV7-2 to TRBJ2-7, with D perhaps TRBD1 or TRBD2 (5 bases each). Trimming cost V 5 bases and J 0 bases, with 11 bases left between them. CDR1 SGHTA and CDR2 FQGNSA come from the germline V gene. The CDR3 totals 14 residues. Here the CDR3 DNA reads TGTGCCAGCAGCGAACGGGACGGCTCCTACGAGCAGTACTTC. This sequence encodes CASSERDGSYEQYF.

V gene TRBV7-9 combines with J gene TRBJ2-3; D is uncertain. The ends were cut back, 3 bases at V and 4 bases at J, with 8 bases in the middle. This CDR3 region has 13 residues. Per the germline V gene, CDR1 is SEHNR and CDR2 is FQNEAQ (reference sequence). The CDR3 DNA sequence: TGTGCCAGCAGCTTCCGAGACGCAGATACGCAGTATTTT. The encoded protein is CASSFRDADTQYF. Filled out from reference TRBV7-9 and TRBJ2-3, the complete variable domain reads DTGVSQNPRHKITKRGQNVTFRCDPISEHNRLYWYRQTLGQGPEFLTYFQNEAQLEKSRLLSDRFSAERPKGSFSTLEIQRTEQGDSAMYLCASSFRDADTQYFGPGTRLTVL.

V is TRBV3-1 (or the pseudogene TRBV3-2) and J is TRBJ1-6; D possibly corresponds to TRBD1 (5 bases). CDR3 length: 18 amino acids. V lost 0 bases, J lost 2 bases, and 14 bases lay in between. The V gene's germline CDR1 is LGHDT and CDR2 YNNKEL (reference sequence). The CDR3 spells CASSQEGGAGTYNSPLHF. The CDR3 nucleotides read TGTGCCAGCAGCCAAGAAGGTGGGGCAGGGACCTATAATTCACCCCTCCACTTT.

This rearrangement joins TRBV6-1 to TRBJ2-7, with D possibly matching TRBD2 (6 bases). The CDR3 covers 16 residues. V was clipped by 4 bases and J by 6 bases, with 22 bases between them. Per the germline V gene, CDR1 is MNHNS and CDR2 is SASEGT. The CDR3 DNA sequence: TGTGCCAGCAGTGCTATAGGTGGCGGGGAGAATCGCGAGCAGTACTTC. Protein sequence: CASSAIGGGENREQYF.

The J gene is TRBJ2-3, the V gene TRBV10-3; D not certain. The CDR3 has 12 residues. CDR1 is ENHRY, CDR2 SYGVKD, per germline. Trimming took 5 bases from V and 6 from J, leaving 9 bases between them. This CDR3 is CAISPSEDTQYF. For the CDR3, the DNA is TGTGCCATCAGTCCAAGTGAGGATACGCAGTATTTT.

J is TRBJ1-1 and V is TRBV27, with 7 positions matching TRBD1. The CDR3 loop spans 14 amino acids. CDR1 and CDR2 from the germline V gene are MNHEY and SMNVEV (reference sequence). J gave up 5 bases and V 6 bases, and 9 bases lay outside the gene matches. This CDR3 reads CASSSGRGFTEAFF. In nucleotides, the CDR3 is TGTGCCAGCAGCAGCGGCAGGGGGTTTACTGAAGCTTTCTTT.

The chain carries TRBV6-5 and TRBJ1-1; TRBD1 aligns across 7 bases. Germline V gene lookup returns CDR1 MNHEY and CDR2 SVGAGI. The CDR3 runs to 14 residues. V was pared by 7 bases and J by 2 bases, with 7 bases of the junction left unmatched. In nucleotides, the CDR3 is TGTGCCAGCAACGACGGGACAGATAACACTGAAGCTTTCTTT. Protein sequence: CASNDGTDNTEAFF.

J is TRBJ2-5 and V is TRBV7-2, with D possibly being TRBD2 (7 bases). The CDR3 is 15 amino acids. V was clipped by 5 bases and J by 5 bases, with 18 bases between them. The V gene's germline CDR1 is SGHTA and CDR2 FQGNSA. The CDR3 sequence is CASSRWGGEGETQYF. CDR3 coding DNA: TGTGCCAGCAGCCGTTGGGGGGGCGAGGGGGAGACCCAGTACTTC.

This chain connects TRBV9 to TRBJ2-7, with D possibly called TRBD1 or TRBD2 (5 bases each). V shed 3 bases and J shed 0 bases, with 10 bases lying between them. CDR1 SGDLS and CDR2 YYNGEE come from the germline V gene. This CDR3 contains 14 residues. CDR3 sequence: CASSEGPTSYEQYF. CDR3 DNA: TGTGCCAGCAGCGAGGGACCGACCTCCTACGAGCAGTACTTC.

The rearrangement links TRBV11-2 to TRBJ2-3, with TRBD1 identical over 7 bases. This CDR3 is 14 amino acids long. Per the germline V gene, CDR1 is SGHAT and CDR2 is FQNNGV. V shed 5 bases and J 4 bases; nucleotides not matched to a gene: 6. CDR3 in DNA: TGTGCCAGCAGCACACAGGGGCTGGCAGATACGCAGTATTTT. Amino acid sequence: CASSTQGLADTQYF.

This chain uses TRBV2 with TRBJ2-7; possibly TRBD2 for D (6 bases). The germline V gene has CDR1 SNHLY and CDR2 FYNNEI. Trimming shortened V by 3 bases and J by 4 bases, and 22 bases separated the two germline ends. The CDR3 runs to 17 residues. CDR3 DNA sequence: TGTGCCAGCAGTGACATCTCCGGGGCGGTCGGGGGATACGAGCAGTACTTC. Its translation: CASSDISGAVGGYEQYF.

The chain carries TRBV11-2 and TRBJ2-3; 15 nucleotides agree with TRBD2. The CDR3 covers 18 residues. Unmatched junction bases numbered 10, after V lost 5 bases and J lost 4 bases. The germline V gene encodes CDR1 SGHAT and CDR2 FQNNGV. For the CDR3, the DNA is TGTGCCAGCAGCCCAGGGACTAGCGGGAGGAGGGGAGCAGATACGCAGTATTTT. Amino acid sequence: CASSPGTSGRRGADTQYF.

The CDR3, as DNA: TGTGCCAGCAGCTTACGTCCCGGACAGACAACTACTCGACCGACGCAGTATTTT. Translating it yields CASSLRPGQTTTRPTQYF. The V call is TRBV7-6, the J call TRBJ2-3; maybe TRBD1 (6 bases). The CDR3 has 18 residues. The germline V and J ends were trimmed by 2 bases and 9 bases, with 27 bases remaining between them. CDR1 and CDR2 (germline): SGHVS, FNYEAQ. Looking up the rest from reference TRBV7-6 and TRBJ2-3 gives the full variable domain: GAGVSQSPRYKVTKRGQDVALRCDPISGHVSLYWYRQALGQGPEFLTYFNYEAQQDKSGLPNDRFSAERPEGSISTLTIQRTEQRDSAMYRCASSLRPGQTTTRPTQYFGPGTRLTVL.

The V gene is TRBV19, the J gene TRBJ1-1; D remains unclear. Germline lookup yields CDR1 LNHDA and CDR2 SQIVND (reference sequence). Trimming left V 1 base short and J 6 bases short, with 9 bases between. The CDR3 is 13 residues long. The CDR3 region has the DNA TGTGCCAGTAGTATAGGTGAGGGCGCTGAAGCTTTCTTT. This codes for CASSIGEGAEAFF.

The CDR3 loop reads CASSLWSTSGRVTQYF. In nucleotides, the CDR3 is TGTGCCAGCAGCTTATGGTCGACTAGCGGGAGAGTTACGCAGTATTTT. V usage is TRBV11-3 and J usage is TRBJ2-3; 12 bases agree with TRBD2. V lost 2 bases to trimming and J lost 8 bases; unmatched junction nucleotides: 8. The germline gives CDR1 SGHNT, CDR2 YENEEA. The CDR3 spans 16 residues.

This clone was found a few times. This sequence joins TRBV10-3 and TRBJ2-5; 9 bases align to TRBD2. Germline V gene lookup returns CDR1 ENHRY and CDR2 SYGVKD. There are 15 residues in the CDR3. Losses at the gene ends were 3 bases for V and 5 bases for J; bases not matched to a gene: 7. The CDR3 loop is CAISDGRGGRETQYF. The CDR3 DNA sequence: TGTGCCATCAGTGACGGGCGGGGGGGCCGCGAGACCCAGTACTTC.

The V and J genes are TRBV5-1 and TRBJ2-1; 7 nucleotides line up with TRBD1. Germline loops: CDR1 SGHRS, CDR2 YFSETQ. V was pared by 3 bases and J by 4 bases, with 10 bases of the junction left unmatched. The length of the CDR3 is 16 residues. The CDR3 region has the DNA TGCGCCAGCAGCTACCGGGAACAGGGGTTGTACAATGAGCAGTTCTTC. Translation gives CASSYREQGLYNEQFF.

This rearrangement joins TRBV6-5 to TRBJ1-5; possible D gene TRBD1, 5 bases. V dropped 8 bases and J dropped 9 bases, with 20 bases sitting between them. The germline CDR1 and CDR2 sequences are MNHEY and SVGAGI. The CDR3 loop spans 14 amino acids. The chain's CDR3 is CASHRDAASGPQHF. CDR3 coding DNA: TGTGCCAGCCACCGGGACGCGGCTTCAGGGCCCCAGCATTTT.

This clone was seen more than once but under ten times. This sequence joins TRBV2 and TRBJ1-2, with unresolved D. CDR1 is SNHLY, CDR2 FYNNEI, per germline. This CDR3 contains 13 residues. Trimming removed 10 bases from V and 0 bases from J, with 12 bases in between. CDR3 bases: TGTGCCATCATGAAGCTCCCTAACTATGGCTACACCTTC. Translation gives CAIMKLPNYGYTF.

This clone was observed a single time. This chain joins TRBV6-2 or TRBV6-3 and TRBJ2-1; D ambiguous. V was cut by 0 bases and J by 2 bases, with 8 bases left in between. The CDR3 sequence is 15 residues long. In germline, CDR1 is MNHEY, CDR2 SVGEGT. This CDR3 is CASSYSGGAYNEQFF. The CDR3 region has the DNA TGTGCCAGCAGTTACTCGGGTGGAGCCTACAATGAGCAGTTCTTC.

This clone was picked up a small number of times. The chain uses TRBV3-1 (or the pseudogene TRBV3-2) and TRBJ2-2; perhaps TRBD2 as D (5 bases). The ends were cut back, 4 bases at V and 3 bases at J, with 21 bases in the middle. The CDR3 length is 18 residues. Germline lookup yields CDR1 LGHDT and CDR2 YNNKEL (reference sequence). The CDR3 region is CASSPPPRGPEDTGELFF. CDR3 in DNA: TGTGCCAGCAGCCCCCCCCCGCGAGGCCCGGAGGACACCGGGGAGCTGTTTTTT.